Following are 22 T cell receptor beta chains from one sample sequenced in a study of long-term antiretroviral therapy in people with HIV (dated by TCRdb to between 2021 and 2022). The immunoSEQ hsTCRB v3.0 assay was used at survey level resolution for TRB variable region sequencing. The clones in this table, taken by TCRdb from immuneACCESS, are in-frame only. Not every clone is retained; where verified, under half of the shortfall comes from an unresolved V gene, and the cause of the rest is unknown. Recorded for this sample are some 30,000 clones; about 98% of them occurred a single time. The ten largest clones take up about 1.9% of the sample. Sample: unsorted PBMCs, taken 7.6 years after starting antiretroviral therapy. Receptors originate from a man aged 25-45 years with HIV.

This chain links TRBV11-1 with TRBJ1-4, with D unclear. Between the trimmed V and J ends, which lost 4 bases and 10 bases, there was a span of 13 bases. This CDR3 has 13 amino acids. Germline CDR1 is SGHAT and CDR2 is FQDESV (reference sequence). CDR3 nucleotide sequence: TGTGCCAGCAGCTGGGCAAGGTGGGGAAAACTGTTTTTT. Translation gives CASSWARWGKLFF. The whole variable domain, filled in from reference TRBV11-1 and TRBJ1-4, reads EAEVAQSPRYKITEKSQAVAFWCDPISGHATLYWYRQILGQGPELLVQFQDESVVDDSQLPKDRFSAERLKGVDSTLKIQPAELGDSAMYLCASSWARWGKLFFGSGTQLSVL.

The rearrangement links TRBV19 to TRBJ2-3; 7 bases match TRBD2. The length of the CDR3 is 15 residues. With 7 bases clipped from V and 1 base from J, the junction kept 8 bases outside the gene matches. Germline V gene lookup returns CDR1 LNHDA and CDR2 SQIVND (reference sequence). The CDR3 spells CASTLSGGGTDTQYF. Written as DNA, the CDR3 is TGTGCCAGTACCCTATCGGGGGGAGGCACAGATACGCAGTATTTT.

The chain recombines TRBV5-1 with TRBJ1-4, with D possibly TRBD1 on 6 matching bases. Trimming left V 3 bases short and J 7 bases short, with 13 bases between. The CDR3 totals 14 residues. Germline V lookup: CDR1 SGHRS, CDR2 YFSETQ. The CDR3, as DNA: TGCGCCAGCAGCTCCGAGGGGGGAACTGAAAAACTGTTTTTT. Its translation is CASSSEGGTEKLFF.

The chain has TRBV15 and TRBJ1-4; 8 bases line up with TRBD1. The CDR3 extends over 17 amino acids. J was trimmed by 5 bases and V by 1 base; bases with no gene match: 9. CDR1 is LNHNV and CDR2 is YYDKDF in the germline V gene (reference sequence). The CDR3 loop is CATSRAHTGGENEKLFF. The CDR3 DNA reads TGTGCCACCAGCAGAGCTCACACAGGGGGAGAAAATGAAAAACTGTTTTTT.

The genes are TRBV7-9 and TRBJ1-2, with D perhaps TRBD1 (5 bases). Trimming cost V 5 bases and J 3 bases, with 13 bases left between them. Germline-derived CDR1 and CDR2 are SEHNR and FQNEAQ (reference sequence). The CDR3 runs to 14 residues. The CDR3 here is CASSRRGTDYGYTF. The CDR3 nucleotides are TGTGCCAGCAGCCGAAGAGGGACGGACTATGGCTACACCTTC.

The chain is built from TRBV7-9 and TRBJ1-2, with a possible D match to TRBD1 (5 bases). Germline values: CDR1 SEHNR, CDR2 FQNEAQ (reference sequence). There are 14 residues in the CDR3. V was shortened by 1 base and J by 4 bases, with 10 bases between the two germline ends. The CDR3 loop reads CASSLGGPTYGYTF. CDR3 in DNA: TGTGCCAGCAGCTTAGGGGGCCCTACCTATGGCTACACCTTC.

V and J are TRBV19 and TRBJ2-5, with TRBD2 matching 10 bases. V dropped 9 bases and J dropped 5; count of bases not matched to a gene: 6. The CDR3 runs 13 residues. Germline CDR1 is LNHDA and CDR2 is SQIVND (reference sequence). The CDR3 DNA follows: TGTGCCAGCCTAGCGGGAGTTGGGGAGACCCAGTACTTC. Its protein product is CASLAGVGETQYF. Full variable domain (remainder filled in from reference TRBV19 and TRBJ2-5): DGGITQSPKYLFRKEGQNVTLSCEQNLNHDAMYWYRQDPGQGLRLIYYSQIVNDFQKGDIAEGYSVSREKKESFPLTVTSAQKNPTAFYLCASLAGVGETQYFGPGTRLLVL.

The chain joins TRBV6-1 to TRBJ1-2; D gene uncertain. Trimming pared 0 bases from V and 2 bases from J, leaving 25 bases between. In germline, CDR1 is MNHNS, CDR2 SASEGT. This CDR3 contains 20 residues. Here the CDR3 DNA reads TGTGCCAGCAGTGAAGCGCTTCGGCCGGGAACAAAGTTGTACAACTATGGCTACACCTTC. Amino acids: CASSEALRPGTKLYNYGYTF.

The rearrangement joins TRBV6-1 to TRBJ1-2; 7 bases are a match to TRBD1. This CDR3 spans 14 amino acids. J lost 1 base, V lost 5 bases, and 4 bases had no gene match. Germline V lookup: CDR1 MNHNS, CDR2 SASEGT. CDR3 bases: TGTGCCAGCAGTAGGGACAGCTTTAACTATGGCTACACCTTC. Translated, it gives CASSRDSFNYGYTF.

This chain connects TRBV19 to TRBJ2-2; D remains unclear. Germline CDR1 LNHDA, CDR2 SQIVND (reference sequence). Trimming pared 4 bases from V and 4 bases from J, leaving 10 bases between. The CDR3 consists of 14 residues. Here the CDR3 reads CASSSARFTGELFF. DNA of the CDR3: TGTGCCAGTAGTAGCGCTCGATTCACCGGGGAGCTGTTTTTT. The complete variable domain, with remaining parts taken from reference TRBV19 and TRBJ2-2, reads DGGITQSPKYLFRKEGQNVTLSCEQNLNHDAMYWYRQDPGQGLRLIYYSQIVNDFQKGDIAEGYSVSREKKESFPLTVTSAQKNPTAFYLCASSSARFTGELFFGEGSRLTVL.

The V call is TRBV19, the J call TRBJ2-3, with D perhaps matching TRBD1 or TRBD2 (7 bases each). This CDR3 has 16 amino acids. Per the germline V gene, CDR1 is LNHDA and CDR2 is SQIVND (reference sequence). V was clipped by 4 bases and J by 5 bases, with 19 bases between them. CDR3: CASSKLQGRGLDTQYF. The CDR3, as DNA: TGTGCCAGTAGTAAACTACAGGGGAGGGGTTTAGATACGCAGTATTTT.

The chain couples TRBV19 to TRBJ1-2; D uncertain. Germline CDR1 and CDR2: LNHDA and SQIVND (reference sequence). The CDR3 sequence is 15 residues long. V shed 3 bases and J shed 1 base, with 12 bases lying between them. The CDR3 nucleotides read TGTGCCAGTAGTATCCGGATCGGCGTTAACTATGGCTACACCTTC. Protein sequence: CASSIRIGVNYGYTF.

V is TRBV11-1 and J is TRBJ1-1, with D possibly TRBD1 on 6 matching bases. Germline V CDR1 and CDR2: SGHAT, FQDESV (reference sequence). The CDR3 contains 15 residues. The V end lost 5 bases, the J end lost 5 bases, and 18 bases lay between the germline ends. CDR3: CASSPSGGLGTEAFF. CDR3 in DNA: TGTGCCAGCAGCCCCAGCGGGGGGCTGGGAACTGAAGCTTTCTTT.

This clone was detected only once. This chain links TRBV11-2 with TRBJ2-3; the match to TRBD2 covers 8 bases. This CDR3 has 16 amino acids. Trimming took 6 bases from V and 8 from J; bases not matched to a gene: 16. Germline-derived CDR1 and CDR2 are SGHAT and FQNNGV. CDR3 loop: CASRDSPGLVSGTQYF. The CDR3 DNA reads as TGTGCCAGCAGGGACAGTCCGGGACTAGTGTCAGGTACGCAGTATTTT. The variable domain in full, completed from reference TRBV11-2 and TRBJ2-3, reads EAGVAQSPRYKIIEKRQSVAFWCNPISGHATLYWYQQILGQGPKLLIQFQNNGVVDDSQLPKDRFSAERLKGVDSTLKIQPAKLEDSAVYLCASRDSPGLVSGTQYFGPGTRLTVL.

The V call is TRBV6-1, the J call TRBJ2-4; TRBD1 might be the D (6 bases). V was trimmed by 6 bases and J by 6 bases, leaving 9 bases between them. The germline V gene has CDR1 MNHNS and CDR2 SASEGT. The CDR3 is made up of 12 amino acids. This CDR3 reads CASRTGTNIQYF. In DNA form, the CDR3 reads TGTGCCAGCAGGACAGGCACAAACATTCAGTACTTC.

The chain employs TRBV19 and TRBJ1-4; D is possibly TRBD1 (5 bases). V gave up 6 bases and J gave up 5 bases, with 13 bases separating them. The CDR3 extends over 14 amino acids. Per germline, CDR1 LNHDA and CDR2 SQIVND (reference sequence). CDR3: CASSPGLRNEKLFF. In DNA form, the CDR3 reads TGTGCCAGTAGCCCGGGACTAAGGAATGAAAAACTGTTTTTT. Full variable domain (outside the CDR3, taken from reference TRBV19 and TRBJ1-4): DGGITQSPKYLFRKEGQNVTLSCEQNLNHDAMYWYRQDPGQGLRLIYYSQIVNDFQKGDIAEGYSVSREKKESFPLTVTSAQKNPTAFYLCASSPGLRNEKLFFGSGTQLSVL.

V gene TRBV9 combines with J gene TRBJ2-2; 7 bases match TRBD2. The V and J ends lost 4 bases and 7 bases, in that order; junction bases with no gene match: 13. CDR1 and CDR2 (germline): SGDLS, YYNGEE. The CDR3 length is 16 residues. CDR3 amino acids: CASSPWFASGGGELFF. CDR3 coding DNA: TGTGCCAGCAGCCCATGGTTCGCTAGCGGCGGCGGGGAGCTGTTTTTT.

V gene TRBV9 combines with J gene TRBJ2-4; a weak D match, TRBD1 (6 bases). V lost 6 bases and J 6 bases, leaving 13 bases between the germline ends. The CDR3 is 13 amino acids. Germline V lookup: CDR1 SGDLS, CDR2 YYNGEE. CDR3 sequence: CASNRDLSNIQYF. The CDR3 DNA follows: TGTGCCAGCAACAGGGACCTATCAAACATTCAGTACTTC.

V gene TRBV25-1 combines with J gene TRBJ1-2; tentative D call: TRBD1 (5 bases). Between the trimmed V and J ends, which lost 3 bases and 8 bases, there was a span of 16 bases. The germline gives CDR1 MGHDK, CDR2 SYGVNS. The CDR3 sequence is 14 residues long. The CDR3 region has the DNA TGTGCCAGCAGTGACGCCACGGGCCGGGGCGGCTACACCTTC. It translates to CASSDATGRGGYTF.

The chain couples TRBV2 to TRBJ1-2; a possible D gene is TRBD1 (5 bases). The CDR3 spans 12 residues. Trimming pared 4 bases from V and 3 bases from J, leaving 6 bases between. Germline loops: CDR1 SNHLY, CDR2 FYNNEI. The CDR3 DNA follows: TGTGCCAGCAGTGCAGGGTACTATGGCTACACCTTC. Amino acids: CASSAGYYGYTF.

CDR3 in amino acids: CASSTKGMGTSSYEQYF. CDR3 nucleotide sequence: TGTGCCAGCAGCACGAAAGGGATGGGGACTAGCAGTTACGAGCAGTACTTC. The J gene is TRBJ2-7, the V gene TRBV11-2, with TRBD2 identical over 9 bases. Per the germline V gene, CDR1 is SGHAT and CDR2 is FQNNGV. The V gene end was trimmed by 5 bases and the J gene end by 4 bases; junction bases not matched to a gene: 15. This CDR3 spans 17 amino acids.

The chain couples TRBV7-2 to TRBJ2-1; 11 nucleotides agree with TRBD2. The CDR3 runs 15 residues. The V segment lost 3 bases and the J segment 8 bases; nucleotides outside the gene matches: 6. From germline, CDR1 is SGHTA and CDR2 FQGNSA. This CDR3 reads CASSLLAGGGDEQFF. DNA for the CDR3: TGTGCCAGCAGCTTGCTAGCGGGAGGTGGCGATGAGCAGTTCTTC.